The 5 T cell receptor beta chains below come from one sample, sequenced in a study of response to subunit inactivated influenza vaccine (dated 2018 in TCRdb). The library was generated by RT-PCR. The run used an Illumina HiSeq 2500. TCRdb redid the processing of the public reads, applying fastp at Q25 and MiXCR, and retained in-frame beta chains. CDR3 protein sequences are deduplicated, and each keeps its most common genes and DNA. Counted in this sample were roughly 630,000 distinct CDR3 sequences; 14% of them appeared once. The top ten constitute 7.5% to 8% of the sample. Sequences were derived from PBMCs from blood, sampled around two weeks before vaccination. These receptors all come from a man aged 45-60 years who received an inactivated influenza vaccine. Donor details come from another sample of the same person, matched by shared clones.

The CDR3 coding sequence is TGTGCCAGCAGCTTACGTCGGTTTGGGGAGACCCAGTACTTC. It translates to CASSLRRFGETQYF. The V call is TRBV7-2, the J call TRBJ2-5; D gene uncertain. The germline CDR1 and CDR2 sequences are SGHTA and FQGNSA. V was trimmed by 2 bases and J by 5 bases, leaving 12 bases between them. The CDR3 consists of 14 residues.

This CDR3 reads CASSLRSWGTGELFF. As DNA, the CDR3 is TGTGCCAGCAGTTTAAGGTCGTGGGGAACCGGGGAGCTGTTTTTT. The chain combines TRBV12-3 or TRBV12-4 with TRBJ2-2, with no clear D. The V and J ends lost 2 bases and 5 bases respectively, with 12 bases between them. The CDR3 spans 15 residues.

The V gene is TRBV29-1, the J gene TRBJ1-3; D is unresolved. CDR1 is SQVTM, CDR2 ANQGSEA, per germline. This CDR3 contains 14 residues. Trimming left V 7 bases short and J 0 bases short, with 13 bases between. CDR3 amino acids: CSACHGISGNTIYF. The CDR3 region has the DNA TGCAGCGCTTGCCACGGGATCTCTGGAAACACCATATATTTT.

As for this clonotype: With a much larger clone just one base away, this may be a read error. J is TRBJ2-5 and V is TRBV28, with 11 positions matching TRBD2. This CDR3 spans 15 amino acids. The germline V gene encodes CDR1 MDHEN and CDR2 SYDVKM. The CDR3 coding sequence is TGTGGCAGCAGCCGCCTAGCGGGGGGACAAGAGACCCAGTACTTC. Residues: CGSSRLAGGQETQYF.

The rearrangement joins TRBV12-3 or TRBV12-4 to TRBJ1-4; D is unresolved. The CDR3 totals 15 residues. V was shortened by 5 bases and J by 4 bases, with 14 bases between the two germline ends. For the CDR3, the DNA is TGTGCCAGCAGTAACTTTGACGGAAATAATGAAAAACTGTTTTTT. This sequence encodes CASSNFDGNNEKLFF.